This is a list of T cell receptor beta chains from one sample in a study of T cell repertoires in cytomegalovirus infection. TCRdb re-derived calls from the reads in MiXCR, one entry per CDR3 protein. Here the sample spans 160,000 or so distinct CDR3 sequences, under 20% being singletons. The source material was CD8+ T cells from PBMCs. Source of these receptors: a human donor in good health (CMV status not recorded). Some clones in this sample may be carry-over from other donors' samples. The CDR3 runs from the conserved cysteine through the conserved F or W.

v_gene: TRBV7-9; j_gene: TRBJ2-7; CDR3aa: CASSLIRADEQYF
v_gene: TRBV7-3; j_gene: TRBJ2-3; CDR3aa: CASSLTSGAGDTQYF
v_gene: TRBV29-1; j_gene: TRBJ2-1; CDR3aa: CSVGREVNEQFF
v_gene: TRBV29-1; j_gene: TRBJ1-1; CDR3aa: CSVVGTGGRTEAFF
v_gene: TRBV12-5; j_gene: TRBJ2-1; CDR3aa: CASGRRVYNEQFF
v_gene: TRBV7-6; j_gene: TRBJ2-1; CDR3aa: CASSSGSVAGGSYNEQFF
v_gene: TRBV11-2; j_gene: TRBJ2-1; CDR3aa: CASSTGTGSLF
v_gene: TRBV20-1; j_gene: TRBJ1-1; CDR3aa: CSALSAEGNPEAFF
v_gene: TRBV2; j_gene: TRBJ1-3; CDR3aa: CASSESGYGNTIYF
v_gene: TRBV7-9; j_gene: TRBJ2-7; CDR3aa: CASSLVGQSYEQYF
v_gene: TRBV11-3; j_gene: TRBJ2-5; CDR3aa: CASNLAGVETQYF
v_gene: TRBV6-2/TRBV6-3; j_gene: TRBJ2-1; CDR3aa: CASTPDRDPYNEQFF
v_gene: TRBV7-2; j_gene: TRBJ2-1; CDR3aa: CASSSRYNEQFF
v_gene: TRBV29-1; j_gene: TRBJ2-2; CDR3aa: CSVEETTGELFF
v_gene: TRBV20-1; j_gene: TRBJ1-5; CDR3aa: CSARGGQAGQPQHF
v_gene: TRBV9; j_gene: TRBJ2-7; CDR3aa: CASSPRSGRDTYEQYF
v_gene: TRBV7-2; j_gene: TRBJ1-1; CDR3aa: CASSIQKDSEAFF
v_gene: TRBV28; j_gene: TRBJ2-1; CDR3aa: CASSPHVNEQFF
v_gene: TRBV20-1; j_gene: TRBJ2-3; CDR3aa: CSVGAFGPRGTGDTQYF
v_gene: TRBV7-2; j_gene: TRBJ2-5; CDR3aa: CASSPIAGGPGGTQYF
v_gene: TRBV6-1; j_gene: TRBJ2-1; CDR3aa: CASSLKAAPRWTGNEQFF
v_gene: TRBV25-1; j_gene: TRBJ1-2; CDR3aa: CASSMDGNYGYTF
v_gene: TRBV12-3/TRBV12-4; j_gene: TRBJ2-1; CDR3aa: CASSLALVSDEQFF
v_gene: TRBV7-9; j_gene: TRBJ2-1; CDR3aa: CASSRRSDSSYNEQFF
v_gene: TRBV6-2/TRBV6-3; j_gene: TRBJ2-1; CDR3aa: CASSLHRREGSNEQFF
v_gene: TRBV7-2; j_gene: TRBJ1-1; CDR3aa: CASSLGGGGKTEAFF
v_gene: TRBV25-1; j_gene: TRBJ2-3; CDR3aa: CASSVGQTTDTQYF
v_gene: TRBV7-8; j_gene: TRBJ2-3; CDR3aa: CASSLDRMDTQYF
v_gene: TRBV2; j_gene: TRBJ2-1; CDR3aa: CASGPSDSDYNEQFF
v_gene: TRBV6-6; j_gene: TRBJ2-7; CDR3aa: CASSYAGWDEQYF
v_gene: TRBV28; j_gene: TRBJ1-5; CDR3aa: CASSLEDQPQHF
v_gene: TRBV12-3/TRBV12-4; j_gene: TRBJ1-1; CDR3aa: CASSSPGQGKTEAFF
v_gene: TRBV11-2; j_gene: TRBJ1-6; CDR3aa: CASSPAGSRRSPLHF
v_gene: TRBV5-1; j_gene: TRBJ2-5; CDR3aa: CASSEYQETQYF
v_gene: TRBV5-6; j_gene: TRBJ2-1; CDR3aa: CASNEVLQDHNEQFF
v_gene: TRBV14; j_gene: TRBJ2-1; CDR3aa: CASSHTLKGGEQFF
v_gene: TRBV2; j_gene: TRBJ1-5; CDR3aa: CASSDYRSNQPQHF
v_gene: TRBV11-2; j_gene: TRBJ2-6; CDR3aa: CASSPTGWGANVLTF
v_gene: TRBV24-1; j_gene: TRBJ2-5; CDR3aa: CATSDRTSGTETQYF
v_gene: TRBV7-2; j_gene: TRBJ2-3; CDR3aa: CASSFEPTPTDTQYF
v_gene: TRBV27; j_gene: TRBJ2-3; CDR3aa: CASSSWDSPTDTQYF
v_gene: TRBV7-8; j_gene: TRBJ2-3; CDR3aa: CASSLAVLPDTQYF
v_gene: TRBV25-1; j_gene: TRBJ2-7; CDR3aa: CASSASSGSIYEQYF